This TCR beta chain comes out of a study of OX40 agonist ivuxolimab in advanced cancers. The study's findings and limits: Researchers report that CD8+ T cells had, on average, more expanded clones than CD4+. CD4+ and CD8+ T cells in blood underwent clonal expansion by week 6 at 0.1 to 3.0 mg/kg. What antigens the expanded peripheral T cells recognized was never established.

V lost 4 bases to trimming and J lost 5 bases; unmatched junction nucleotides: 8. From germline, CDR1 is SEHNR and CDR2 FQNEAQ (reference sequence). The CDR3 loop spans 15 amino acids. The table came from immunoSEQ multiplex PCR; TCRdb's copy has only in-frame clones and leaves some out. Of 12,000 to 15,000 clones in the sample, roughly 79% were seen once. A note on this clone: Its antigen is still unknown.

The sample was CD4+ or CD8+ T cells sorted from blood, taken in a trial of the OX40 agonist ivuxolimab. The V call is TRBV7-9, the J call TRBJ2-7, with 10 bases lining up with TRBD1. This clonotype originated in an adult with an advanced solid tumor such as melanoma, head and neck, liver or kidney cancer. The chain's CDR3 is CASSSPDRGIDEQYF. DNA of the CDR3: TGTGCCAGCAGCTCGCCGGACAGGGGGATCGACGAGCAGTACTTC.